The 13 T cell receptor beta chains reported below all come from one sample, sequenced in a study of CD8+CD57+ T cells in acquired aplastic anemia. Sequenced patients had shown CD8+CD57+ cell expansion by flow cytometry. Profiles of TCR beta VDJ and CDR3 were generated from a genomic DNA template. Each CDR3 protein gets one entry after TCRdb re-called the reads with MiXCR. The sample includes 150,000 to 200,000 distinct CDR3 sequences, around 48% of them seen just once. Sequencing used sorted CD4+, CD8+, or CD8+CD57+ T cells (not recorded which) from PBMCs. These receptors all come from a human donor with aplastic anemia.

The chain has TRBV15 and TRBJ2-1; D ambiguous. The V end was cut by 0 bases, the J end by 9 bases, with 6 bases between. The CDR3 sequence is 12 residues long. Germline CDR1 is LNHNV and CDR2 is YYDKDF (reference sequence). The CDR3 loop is CATSREGGEQFF. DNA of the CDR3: TGTGCCACCAGCAGAGAGGGCGGTGAGCAGTTCTTC.

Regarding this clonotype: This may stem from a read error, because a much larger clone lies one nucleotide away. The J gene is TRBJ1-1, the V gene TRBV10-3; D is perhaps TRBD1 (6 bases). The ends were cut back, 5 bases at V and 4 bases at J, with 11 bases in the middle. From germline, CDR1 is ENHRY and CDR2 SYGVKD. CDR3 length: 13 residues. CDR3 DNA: TGTGCCATCAGTTGGGGGCGCGGCACTGAAGCTTTCTTT. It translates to CAISWGRGTEAFF.

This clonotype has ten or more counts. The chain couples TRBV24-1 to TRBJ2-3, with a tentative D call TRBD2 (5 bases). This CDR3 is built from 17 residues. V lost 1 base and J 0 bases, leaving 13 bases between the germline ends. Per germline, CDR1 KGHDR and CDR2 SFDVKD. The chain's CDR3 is CATSDFWAEGSTDTQYF. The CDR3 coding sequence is TGTGCCACCAGTGATTTCTGGGCCGAGGGTAGCACAGATACGCAGTATTTT.

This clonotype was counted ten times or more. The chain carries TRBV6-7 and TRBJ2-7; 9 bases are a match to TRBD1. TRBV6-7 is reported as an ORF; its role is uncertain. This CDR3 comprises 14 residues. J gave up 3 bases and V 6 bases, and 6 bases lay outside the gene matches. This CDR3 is CASRNTGQGYEQYF. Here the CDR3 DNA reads TGTGCCAGCAGAAACACGGGACAGGGCTACGAGCAGTACTTC.

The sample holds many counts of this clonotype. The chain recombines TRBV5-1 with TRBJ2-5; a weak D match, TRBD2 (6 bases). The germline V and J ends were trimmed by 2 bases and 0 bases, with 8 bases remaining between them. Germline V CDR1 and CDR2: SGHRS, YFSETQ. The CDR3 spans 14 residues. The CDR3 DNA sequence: TGCGCCAGCAGCTTTTCGGGGGACCAAGAGACCCAGTACTTC. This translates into CASSFSGDQETQYF.

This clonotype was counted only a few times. The CDR3 is CASSYYRPRGGQETQYF. Written as DNA, the CDR3 is TGTGCCAGCAGTTATTATAGACCCCGGGGGGGCCAAGAGACCCAGTACTTC. This chain connects TRBV6-5 to TRBJ2-5, with TRBD2 identical over 8 bases. This CDR3 is 17 amino acids long. With V trimmed by 3 bases and J by 1 base, 10 bases remained unmatched. Germline loops: CDR1 MNHEY, CDR2 SVGAGI.

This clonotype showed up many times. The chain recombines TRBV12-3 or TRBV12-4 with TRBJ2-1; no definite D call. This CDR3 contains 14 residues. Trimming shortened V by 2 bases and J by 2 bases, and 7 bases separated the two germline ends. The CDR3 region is CASSLYGTYNEQFF. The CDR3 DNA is TGTGCCAGCAGTTTATACGGAACCTACAATGAGCAGTTCTTC.

CDR3 sequence: CASSPKRIQETQYF. The CDR3 nucleotides are TGTGCCAGCAGCCCTAAGCGGATCCAAGAGACCCAGTACTTC. This sequence joins TRBV7-2 and TRBJ2-5; maybe TRBD2 (5 bases). CDR3 size: 14 residues. V shed 5 bases and J shed 1 base, with 11 bases lying between them. Germline CDR1 reads SGHTA; CDR2 reads FQGNSA.

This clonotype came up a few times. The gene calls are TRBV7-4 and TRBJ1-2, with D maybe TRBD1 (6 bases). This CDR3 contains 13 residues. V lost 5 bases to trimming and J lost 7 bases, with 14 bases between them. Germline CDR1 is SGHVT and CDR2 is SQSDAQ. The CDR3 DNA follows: TGTGCCAGCAGCCAAAACAGGGAATCTGGCTACACCTTC. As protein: CASSQNRESGYTF.

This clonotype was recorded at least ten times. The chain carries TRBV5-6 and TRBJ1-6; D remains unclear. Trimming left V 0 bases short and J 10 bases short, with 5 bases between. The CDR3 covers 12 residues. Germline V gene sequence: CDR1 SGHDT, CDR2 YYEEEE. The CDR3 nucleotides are TGTGCCAGCAGCTTGGAGGGATCACCCCTCCACTTT. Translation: CASSLEGSPLHF.

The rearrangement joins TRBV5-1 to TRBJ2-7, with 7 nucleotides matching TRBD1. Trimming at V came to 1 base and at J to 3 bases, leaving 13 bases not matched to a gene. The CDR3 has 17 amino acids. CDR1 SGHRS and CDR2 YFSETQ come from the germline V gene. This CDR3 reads CASSLSALTGLFYEQYF. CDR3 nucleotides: TGCGCCAGCAGCTTGTCTGCATTGACAGGGTTATTCTACGAGCAGTACTTC.

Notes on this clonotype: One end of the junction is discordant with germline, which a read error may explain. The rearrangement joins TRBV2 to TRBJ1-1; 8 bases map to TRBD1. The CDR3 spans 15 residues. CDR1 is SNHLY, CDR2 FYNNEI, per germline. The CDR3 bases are TGTGCCAGCGGTGACCGGGACAGGAGGGACGCTGAAGCTTTCTTT. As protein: CASGDRDRRDAEAFF.

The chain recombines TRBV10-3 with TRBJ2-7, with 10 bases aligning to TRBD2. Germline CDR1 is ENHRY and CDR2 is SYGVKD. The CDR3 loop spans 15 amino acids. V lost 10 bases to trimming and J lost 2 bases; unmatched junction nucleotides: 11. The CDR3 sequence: CASSEPLAGAYEQYF. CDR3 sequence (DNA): TGTGCCAGCAGCGAACCCCTAGCGGGGGCCTACGAGCAGTACTTC.